These T cell receptor beta chains were read from a single sample in a study of siplizumab effects on memory and regulatory T cells. Using immunoSEQ multiplex PCR, the repertoire was profiled, and TCRdb retains in-frame clones only, with some absent. The table has over 100,000 clones, roughly 94% seen once. Sequencing input: Tregs sorted from blood. The receptors derive from a human donor in good health. The CDR3 runs from the conserved cysteine through the conserved F or W. Each record gives: J gene, V gene, clone size, D gene, CDR3 DNA, CDR3 protein. A D gene is named only where the DNA matches it firmly. Where a row states a size, it is once, few, many or the class of an expanded clone; other rows omit it.

J gene: TRBJ2-7
V gene: TRBV5-1
clone size: NA
D gene: TRBD1
CDR3 DNA: TGCGCCAGCAGCCTATTCGGGGGACAGGGCTCCTACGAGCAGTACTTC
CDR3 protein: CASSLFGGQGSYEQYF

J gene: TRBJ1-4
V gene: TRBV6-5
clone size: NA
D gene: NA
CDR3 DNA: TGTGCCAGCAGTGATCAGGGGTTCGAAAAACTGTTTTTT
CDR3 protein: CASSDQGFEKLFF

J gene: TRBJ1-1
V gene: TRBV12-5
clone size: NA
D gene: NA
CDR3 DNA: TGTGCTAGTGGTTCTTCCCAAAGGGGCCTCACTGAAGCTTTCTTT
CDR3 protein: CASGSSQRGLTEAFF

J gene: TRBJ2-1
V gene: TRBV9
clone size: NA
D gene: NA
CDR3 DNA: TGTGCCAGCAGCATAGGGGGTCGTAACTACAATGAGCAGTTCTTC
CDR3 protein: CASSIGGRNYNEQFF

J gene: TRBJ2-7
V gene: TRBV6-5
clone size: NA
D gene: TRBD2
CDR3 DNA: TGTGCCAGCAGTTACTCCTCGAGCAGGGGACTAGAAGAGCAGTACTTC
CDR3 protein: CASSYSSSRGLEEQYF

J gene: TRBJ1-1
V gene: TRBV6-5
clone size: NA
D gene: NA
CDR3 DNA: TGTGCCAGCAGTTACTCACCAGAGAGGGCTTTCTTT
CDR3 protein: CASSYSPERAFF

J gene: TRBJ2-1
V gene: TRBV5-1
clone size: NA
D gene: TRBD2
CDR3 DNA: TGCGCCAGCAGCTCCCTCACTAGCGGTCCTTGGAATGAGCAGTTCTTC
CDR3 protein: CASSSLTSGPWNEQFF

J gene: TRBJ2-3
V gene: TRBV5-1
clone size: NA
D gene: NA
CDR3 DNA: TGCGCCAGCAGCTCCACAGATACGCAGTATTTT
CDR3 protein: CASSSTDTQYF

J gene: TRBJ2-5
V gene: TRBV2
clone size: NA
D gene: NA
CDR3 DNA: TGTGCCAGCAGTGGACCCCAGCGGGAGACCCAGTACTTC
CDR3 protein: CASSGPQRETQYF

J gene: TRBJ1-1
V gene: TRBV6-6
clone size: NA
D gene: NA
CDR3 DNA: TGTGCCAGCAGTTCCCCAGACTTGGGCTACCCTGAAGCTTTCTTT
CDR3 protein: CASSSPDLGYPEAFF

J gene: TRBJ2-3
V gene: TRBV29-1
clone size: NA
D gene: TRBD2
CDR3 DNA: TGCAGCACACGGGGAGGGAGTGGAACAGATACGCAGTATTTT
CDR3 protein: CSTRGGSGTDTQYF

J gene: TRBJ1-2
V gene: TRBV6-5
clone size: NA
D gene: NA
CDR3 DNA: TGTGCCAGCAGTTATATCGAGGGGTTCGGCTATGGCTACACCTTC
CDR3 protein: CASSYIEGFGYGYTF

J gene: TRBJ2-1
V gene: TRBV5-1
clone size: NA
D gene: TRBD1
CDR3 DNA: TGCGCCAGCAGCCCGACACAGGGGGACAATGAGCAGTTCTTC
CDR3 protein: CASSPTQGDNEQFF

J gene: TRBJ2-7
V gene: TRBV19
clone size: few
D gene: NA
CDR3 DNA: TGTGCCAGTAGTATGTTGGGCAGCTCCTACGAGCAGTACTTC
CDR3 protein: CASSMLGSSYEQYF

J gene: TRBJ1-1
V gene: TRBV6-5
clone size: once
D gene: NA
CDR3 DNA: TGTGCCAGCAGTTACAAGGCCTCCCTAGCGCCTGAAGCTTTCTTT
CDR3 protein: CASSYKASLAPEAFF

J gene: TRBJ1-1
V gene: TRBV7-9
clone size: NA
D gene: TRBD1
CDR3 DNA: TGTGCCAGCAGCTTAAGTGGACAGGGGTCTGAAGCTTTCTTT
CDR3 protein: CASSLSGQGSEAFF

J gene: TRBJ2-2
V gene: TRBV27
clone size: NA
D gene: NA
CDR3 DNA: TGTGCCAGCAGTTTACGCGTCACCGGGGAGCTGTTTTTT
CDR3 protein: CASSLRVTGELFF

J gene: TRBJ2-3
V gene: TRBV7-9
clone size: NA
D gene: NA
CDR3 DNA: TGTGCCAGCAGCTTCCCGCCCTCAGATACGCAGTATTTT
CDR3 protein: CASSFPPSDTQYF

J gene: TRBJ1-2
V gene: TRBV27
clone size: NA
D gene: TRBD1
CDR3 DNA: TGTGCCAGCAGACCGGGACAGGGTGAGAGCTACACCTTC
CDR3 protein: CASRPGQGESYTF

J gene: TRBJ2-3
V gene: TRBV7-8
clone size: NA
D gene: TRBD2
CDR3 DNA: TGTGCCAGCAGCTTTATAGCGGGGGTCGGCACAGATACGCAGTATTTT
CDR3 protein: CASSFIAGVGTDTQYF

J gene: TRBJ2-3
V gene: TRBV11-3
clone size: NA
D gene: NA
CDR3 DNA: TGTGCCAGCAGCCATCAGCAGGACACGCAGTATTTT
CDR3 protein: CASSHQQDTQYF

J gene: TRBJ1-5
V gene: TRBV7-2
clone size: NA
D gene: NA
CDR3 DNA: TGTGCCAGCAGCCCCGGGGCCTACCCAAATCAGCCCCAGCATTTT
CDR3 protein: CASSPGAYPNQPQHF

J gene: TRBJ2-1
V gene: TRBV7-3
clone size: NA
D gene: NA
CDR3 DNA: TGTGCCAGCAGCTTAATCGGGGGTCGTGTAAATGAGCAGTTCTTC
CDR3 protein: CASSLIGGRVNEQFF

J gene: TRBJ2-5
V gene: TRBV19
clone size: NA
D gene: NA
CDR3 DNA: TGTGCCAGTAGTTTTTCCGCCGGGAGAGAGACCCAGTACTTC
CDR3 protein: CASSFSAGRETQYF

J gene: TRBJ1-5
V gene: TRBV7-2
clone size: NA
D gene: NA
CDR3 DNA: TGTGCCAGCAGCCCAACGGTGGGCCAGCCCCAGCATTTT
CDR3 protein: CASSPTVGQPQHF

J gene: TRBJ1-1
V gene: TRBV28
clone size: NA
D gene: TRBD1
CDR3 DNA: TGTGCCAGCAGTCCCGCACAGGGGGGGAACACTGAAGCTTTCTTT
CDR3 protein: CASSPAQGGNTEAFF

J gene: TRBJ2-1
V gene: TRBV5-8
clone size: NA
D gene: NA
CDR3 DNA: TGTGCCAGCAGCGGTCAGGGTTTGGTATCTAGTCTTGAGCAGTTCTTC
CDR3 protein: CASSGQGLVSSLEQFF

J gene: TRBJ2-5
V gene: TRBV5-1
clone size: NA
D gene: TRBD2
CDR3 DNA: TGCGCCAGCAGCTTGGCCGGTAATAGCGGGGGGGAGACCCAGTACTTC
CDR3 protein: CASSLAGNSGGETQYF

J gene: TRBJ2-1
V gene: TRBV5-1
clone size: few
D gene: NA
CDR3 DNA: TGCGCCAGCAGCTTGATCGGAGGGAATGAGCAGTTCTTC
CDR3 protein: CASSLIGGNEQFF

J gene: TRBJ2-7
V gene: TRBV2
clone size: NA
D gene: TRBD1
CDR3 DNA: TGTGCCAGCCGGCGGACAGGGGGGGGAGAGCAGTACTTC
CDR3 protein: CASRRTGGGEQYF

J gene: TRBJ2-7
V gene: TRBV27
clone size: NA
D gene: TRBD1
CDR3 DNA: TGTGCCAGCAGTTTCGCCCGGACAGGGTACTACGAGCAGTACTTC
CDR3 protein: CASSFARTGYYEQYF

J gene: TRBJ2-7
V gene: TRBV6-1
clone size: NA
D gene: NA
CDR3 DNA: TGTGCCAGCAGTTACCAGGGGGAGCAGTACTTC
CDR3 protein: CASSYQGEQYF